This T cell receptor beta chain was profiled in a study of blood T cell repertoires in COVID-19. Study context: Some COVID-19 samples were acute and others convalescent; all came from the United States, Italy and Spain. Sample material is recorded as cDNA or gDNA derived from T cells, B-cell-depleted T cells, or PBMCs.

V lost 3 bases to trimming and J lost 9 bases; unmatched junction nucleotides: 5. The CDR3 is 14 amino acids. Germline lookup yields CDR1 KGHSH and CDR2 LQKENI. The protocol was immunoSEQ multiplex PCR, while the TCRdb copy is restricted to in-frame clones and leaves out a portion. The table has 150,000 to 200,000 clones, 85% to 90% seen once; the top ten hold 0.7% to 0.9%. The chain recombines TRBV18 with TRBJ2-1; the match to TRBD1 covers 10 bases. The sequence was obtained from a woman aged 18-29 years who had recovered from COVID-19. The source material was peripheral blood. For the CDR3, the DNA is TGTGCCAGCTCACCGGGACAGGGGAGGGGTGAGCAGTTCTTC. This codes for CASSPGQGRGEQFF.